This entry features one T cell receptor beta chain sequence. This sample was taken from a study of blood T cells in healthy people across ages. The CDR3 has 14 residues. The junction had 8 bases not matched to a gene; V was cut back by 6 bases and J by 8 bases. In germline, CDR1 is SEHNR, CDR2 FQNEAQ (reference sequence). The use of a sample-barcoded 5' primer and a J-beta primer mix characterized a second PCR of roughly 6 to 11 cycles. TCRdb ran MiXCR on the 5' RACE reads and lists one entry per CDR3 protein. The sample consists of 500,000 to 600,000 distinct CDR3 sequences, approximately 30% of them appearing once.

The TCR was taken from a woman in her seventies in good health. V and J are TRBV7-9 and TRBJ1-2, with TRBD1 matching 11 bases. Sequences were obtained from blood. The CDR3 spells CASSEGQGAVGYTF. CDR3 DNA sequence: TGTGCCAGCAGTGAAGGACAGGGGGCGGTGGGCTACACCTTC.